The sequence of this T cell receptor (beta chain) was determined in a study of blood T cell repertoires in COVID-19. Only a few counts were recorded for this clone. Individuals drawn from 24 US areas were about 18 to 90 years old. The CDR3 spans 14 residues. The germline V gene encodes CDR1 SNHLY and CDR2 FYNNEI. V lost 2 bases, J lost 5 bases, and 10 bases lay in between. In the authors' methods: The authors estimated nucleated cell counts from reference gene primer amplification. Only in-frame clones appear in the TCRdb table, and some are missing; sequencing was by immunoSEQ multiplex PCR. The DNA was the basis for D and trimming; V, J and clone size are from that table. The top ten hold about 4.6% of the sample, which has about 300,000 clones, more than 75% seen once.

The sequenced sample consisted of PBMCs or T cells enriched from blood (not recorded which). The clonotype comes from a man aged 25-45 years who had recovered from COVID-19. This chain uses TRBV2 with TRBJ1-5; TRBD1 might be the D (5 bases). The CDR3 DNA reads TGTGCCAGCAGTGAAAACCAGGGATATCAGCCCCAGCATTTT. Translating gives CASSENQGYQPQHF.